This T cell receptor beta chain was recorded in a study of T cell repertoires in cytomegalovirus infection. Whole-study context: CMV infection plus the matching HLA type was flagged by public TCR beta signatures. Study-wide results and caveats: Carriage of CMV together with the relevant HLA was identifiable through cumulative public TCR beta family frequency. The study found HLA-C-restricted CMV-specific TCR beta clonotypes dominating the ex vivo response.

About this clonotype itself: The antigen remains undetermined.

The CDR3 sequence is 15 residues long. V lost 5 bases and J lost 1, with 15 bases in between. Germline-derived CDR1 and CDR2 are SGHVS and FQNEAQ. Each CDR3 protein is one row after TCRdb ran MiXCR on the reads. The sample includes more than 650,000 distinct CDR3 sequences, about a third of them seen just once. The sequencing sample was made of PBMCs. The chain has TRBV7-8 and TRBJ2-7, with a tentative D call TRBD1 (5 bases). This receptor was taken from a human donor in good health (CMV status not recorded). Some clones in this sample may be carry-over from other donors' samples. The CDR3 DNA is TGTGCCAGCAGCCCCATTTTAACAGGTTCCTACGAGCAGTACTTC. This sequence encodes CASSPILTGSYEQYF. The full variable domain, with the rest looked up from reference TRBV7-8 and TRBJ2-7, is GAGVSQSPRYKVAKRGQDVALRCDPISGHVSLFWYQQALGQGPEFLTYFQNEAQLDKSGLPSDRFFAERPEGSVSTLKIQRTQQEDSAVYLCASSPILTGSYEQYFGPGTRLTVT.